The clone carrying this T cell receptor (beta chain) appeared once. The record originates from a study of cytotoxic CD8 clonotypes in ibrutinib-treated CLL. The CDR3 extends over 17 amino acids. Germline V gives CDR1 SGHRS, CDR2 YFSETQ. V gave up 0 bases and J gave up 0 bases; unmatched junction bases: 5. Method: immunoSEQ multiplex PCR; TCRdb's copy keeps in-frame clones and lacks some. Of tens of thousands of clones in the sample, 90% were seen once. The sample was PBMCs, taken after 12 months of ibrutinib treatment. The clonotype comes from a human donor with chronic lymphocytic leukemia. The chain employs TRBV5-1 and TRBJ1-1, with 10 bases matching TRBD1. The CDR3, as DNA: TGCGCCAGCAGCTTGGACCGGGACAGGGGTATGAACACTGAAGCTTTCTTT. It yields the protein CASSLDRDRGMNTEAFF.